A selection of T cell receptor beta chains follows, all from one sample in a study of blood T cell repertoires in COVID-19. The data were produced by immunoSEQ multiplex PCR, yet TCRdb's version contains in-frame clones alone and is incomplete. The repertoire holds about 190,000 clones, with about 86% as singletons. Sample: peripheral blood. The receptors derive from a man aged 25 to 45 with active or convalescent COVID-19. CDR3s include the opening cysteine and the closing phenylalanine or tryptophan. D genes are given only for firm matches. Size tells how often a clone was seen (once, few, many) or the class of an expanded clone, and some rows leave it out.

v_call	clone_size	j_call	d_call	cdr3_aa	cdr3_nt
TRBV7-2	many	TRBJ2-5	-	CASSQLGGGETQYF	TGTGCCAGCAGCCAGTTAGGGGGGGGAGAGACCCAGTACTTC
TRBV3-1/TRBV3-2	-	TRBJ2-2	-	CASSLRTTANTGELFF	TGTGCCAGCAGCTTAAGGACTACCGCGAACACCGGGGAGCTGTTTTTT
TRBV9	-	TRBJ2-6	-	CASSVAPSGGANVLTF	TGTGCCAGCAGCGTAGCCCCCTCCGGGGGGGCCAACGTCCTGACTTTC
TRBV2	-	TRBJ1-3	-	CASSVLDSGNTIYF	TGTGCCAGCAGTGTTCTAGACTCTGGAAACACCATATATTTT
TRBV27	-	TRBJ2-1	TRBD2	CASMLRRTRENEQFF	TGTGCCAGCATGTTGAGGCGGACTAGAGAGAATGAGCAGTTCTTC
TRBV28	-	TRBJ1-2	TRBD1	CASSGTGDGYTF	TGTGCCAGCAGTGGGACAGGGGATGGCTACACCTTC
TRBV28	once	TRBJ1-2	-	CASNRETDYGYTF	TGTGCCAGCAACAGGGAAACCGACTATGGCTACACCTTC
TRBV5-5	-	TRBJ1-1	-	CASSSGSGNTEAFF	TGTGCCAGCAGCTCCGGTTCAGGGAACACTGAAGCTTTCTTT
TRBV15	-	TRBJ1-1	TRBD1	CATSTTYNRGLKNSSTEAFF	TGTGCCACCAGCACAACTTATAACAGGGGGCTTAAAAATAGTAGCACTGAAGCTTTCTTT
TRBV20-1	-	TRBJ2-7	TRBD2	CSASREGSSYEQYF	TGCAGTGCCAGTCGGGAGGGGAGCTCCTACGAGCAGTACTTC
TRBV29-1	-	TRBJ1-2	TRBD1	CSVERGLTGYTF	TGCAGCGTTGAGAGGGGGCTCACCGGCTACACCTTC
TRBV6-5	-	TRBJ1-2	-	CASSYELDYGYTF	TGTGCCAGCAGTTACGAGCTAGACTATGGCTACACCTTC
TRBV30	-	TRBJ2-5	TRBD2	CAWSVKLAGLETQYF	TGTGCCTGGAGTGTAAAGCTAGCGGGGCTAGAGACCCAGTACTTC
TRBV28	-	TRBJ1-5	TRBD1	CASSSPGQGSNQPQHF	TGTGCCAGCAGTTCCCCTGGACAGGGTAGCAATCAGCCCCAGCATTTT
TRBV3-1/TRBV3-2	-	TRBJ1-5	-	CASSQDKQPQHF	TGTGCCAGCAGCCAAGATAAACAGCCCCAGCATTTT
TRBV12-3/TRBV12-4	-	TRBJ1-1	-	CASSSTTNTEAFF	TGTGCCAGCAGCTCAACTACGAACACTGAAGCTTTCTTT
TRBV29-1	-	TRBJ2-2	-	CSVVLGTSNTGELFF	TGCAGCGTTGTGCTCGGGACATCGAACACCGGGGAGCTGTTTTTT
TRBV11-2	-	TRBJ1-2	-	CASSLDGGSGGYTF	TGTGCCAGCAGCTTAGACGGGGGGAGTGGTGGCTACACCTTC
TRBV18	-	TRBJ2-7	-	CASSPPEAPGQYF	TGTGCCAGCTCACCACCGGAGGCCCCCGGGCAGTACTTC
TRBV6-5	-	TRBJ2-2	TRBD1	CASPPGQGYTGELFF	TGTGCCAGCCCGCCGGGACAGGGGTACACCGGGGAGCTGTTTTTT
TRBV6-2/TRBV6-3	-	TRBJ2-7	TRBD2	CASSDRDYTRVYEQYF	TGTGCCAGCAGTGACCGGGACTATACGAGAGTCTACGAGCAGTACTTC
TRBV5-6	-	TRBJ1-5	-	CASSFGGAPQGDPQHF	TGTGCCAGCAGCTTCGGCGGAGCCCCCCAAGGTGATCCCCAGCATTTT
TRBV9	-	TRBJ1-1	-	CASSVRGYAGTEAFF	TGTGCCAGCAGCGTTAGGGGCTATGCAGGAACTGAAGCTTTCTTT
TRBV6-5	-	TRBJ1-1	-	CASSYSFGSNTEAFF	TGTGCCAGCAGTTACTCCTTCGGTTCGAACACTGAAGCTTTCTTT
TRBV12-3/TRBV12-4	once	TRBJ1-1	-	CASSLRVGAFF	TGTGCCAGCAGTTTGAGGGTCGGGGCTTTCTTT
TRBV9	-	TRBJ2-3	TRBD2	CASSIPHASGRTDTQYF	TGTGCCAGCAGCATCCCCCATGCTAGCGGGCGCACAGATACGCAGTATTTT
TRBV7-9	-	TRBJ1-2	TRBD1	CASSFGTGTGYTF	TGTGCCAGCAGCTTTGGGACAGGGACTGGCTACACCTTC
TRBV4-3	-	TRBJ2-3	-	CASSDIGADTQYF	TGCGCCAGCAGCGACATCGGCGCAGATACGCAGTATTTT
TRBV10-1	-	TRBJ2-2	TRBD1	CASSESGQGVAGELFF	TGCGCCAGCAGTGAGTCTGGACAGGGGGTCGCCGGGGAGCTGTTTTTT
TRBV7-7	-	TRBJ2-4	-	CASSLRSGQNLAKNIQYF	TGTGCTAGCAGCTTACGGTCCGGACAGAATCTAGCCAAAAACATTCAGTACTTC
TRBV6-5	-	TRBJ1-2	-	CASGRGGNYGYTF	TGTGCCAGCGGGAGAGGGGGTAACTATGGCTACACCTTC
TRBV27	-	TRBJ1-1	-	CASRQTAQAEAFF	TGTGCCAGCAGACAAACGGCACAGGCTGAAGCTTTCTTT
TRBV7-2	-	TRBJ2-3	TRBD2	CASSTRLAASTDTQYF	TGTGCCAGCAGCACACGACTAGCGGCCAGCACAGATACGCAGTATTTT
TRBV13	-	TRBJ1-1	-	CASSPRSGGPENTEAFF	TGTGCCAGCAGCCCCCGGTCCGGGGGACCCGAGAACACTGAAGCTTTCTTT
TRBV14	-	TRBJ1-4	TRBD1	CASSYDRVDEKLFF	TGTGCCAGCAGCTACGACAGGGTAGATGAAAAACTGTTTTTT
TRBV5-6	-	TRBJ2-4	-	CASSSGKLGAKNIQYF	TGTGCCAGCAGCTCGGGTAAGCTCGGGGCCAAAAACATTCAGTACTTC
TRBV4-3	-	TRBJ2-2	TRBD2	CASSLGGASGNTGELFF	TGCGCCAGCAGCCTAGGTGGGGCTAGCGGAAACACCGGGGAGCTGTTTTTT
TRBV6-4	-	TRBJ2-2	TRBD1	CASSDQQGSIGELFF	TGTGCCAGCAGTGACCAACAGGGGTCGATCGGGGAGCTGTTTTTT
TRBV6-5	once	TRBJ2-7	TRBD1	CASIPSGTGSYEQYF	TGTGCCAGCATTCCCTCCGGGACAGGGTCCTACGAGCAGTACTTC
TRBV28	-	TRBJ2-5	-	CASTRLAGGGGTQYF	TGTGCCAGCACCCGACTAGCAGGGGGCGGGGGGACCCAGTACTTC
TRBV4-3	-	TRBJ1-1	TRBD1	CASTETGATEAFF	TGCGCCAGCACCGAGACAGGGGCCACTGAAGCTTTCTTT
TRBV10-1	once	TRBJ2-2	TRBD1	CASSGPPGQGSTGELFF	TGCGCCAGCAGTGGACCACCGGGACAGGGTTCCACCGGGGAGCTGTTTTTT
TRBV9	-	TRBJ1-1	-	CASSPRGVQPEAFF	TGTGCCAGCAGCCCCCGCGGGGTCCAGCCTGAAGCTTTCTTT
TRBV28	-	TRBJ2-1	-	CASSLSSGLIYNEQFF	TGTGCCAGCAGTTTATCTTCCGGACTGATCTACAATGAGCAGTTCTTC
TRBV18	once	TRBJ1-6	-	CASSPQGDNSPLHF	TGTGCCAGCTCACCACAGGGGGATAATTCACCCCTCCACTTT
TRBV5-1	-	TRBJ2-1	TRBD1	CASSFSTGGRSSYNEQFF	TGCGCCAGCAGCTTTTCTACAGGGGGCCGGAGCTCCTACAATGAGCAGTTCTTC
TRBV29-1	-	TRBJ2-7	-	CSVEANYEQYF	TGCAGCGTTGAGGCAAACTACGAGCAGTACTTC
TRBV4-1	-	TRBJ1-1	TRBD1	CASSRGLHTEAFF	TGCGCCAGCAGTAGGGGGCTTCACACTGAAGCTTTCTTT
TRBV14	-	TRBJ2-1	-	CASSLLPGAYNEQFF	TGTGCCAGCAGCCTCCTCCCGGGGGCCTACAATGAGCAGTTCTTC
TRBV4-3	-	TRBJ1-2	-	CASSQDLSAGNYGYTF	TGCGCCAGCAGCCAAGATTTGTCCGCCGGTAACTATGGCTACACCTTC
TRBV27	-	TRBJ2-7	-	CASSLLAESYEQYF	TGTGCCAGCAGTCTACTAGCCGAGTCGTACGAGCAGTACTTC
TRBV30	once	TRBJ2-5	TRBD2	CAWNLGLAGAQETQYF	TGTGCCTGGAACCTTGGACTAGCGGGAGCCCAAGAGACCCAGTACTTC
TRBV24-1	few	TRBJ1-1	-	CATSADTYTEAFF	TGTGCCACCAGTGCAGACACCTACACTGAAGCTTTCTTT
TRBV12-3/TRBV12-4	-	TRBJ1-4	-	CASKQDNEKLFF	TGTGCCAGCAAGCAGGATAATGAAAAACTGTTTTTT
TRBV12-3/TRBV12-4	-	TRBJ1-2	-	CASSSRGNYGYTF	TGTGCCAGCAGTTCCAGGGGAAACTATGGCTACACCTTC
TRBV7-3	once	TRBJ2-5	TRBD2	CASSLKASGGTETQYF	TGTGCCAGCAGCTTAAAGGCTAGCGGGGGTACAGAGACCCAGTACTTC
TRBV11-2	-	TRBJ1-2	TRBD1	CASSPSTGSLGGYTF	TGTGCCAGCAGCCCCTCGACAGGGTCCCTAGGGGGCTACACCTTC
TRBV3-1/TRBV3-2	-	TRBJ2-1	-	CASSQLDLYNEQFF	TGTGCCAGCAGCCAACTAGATCTCTACAATGAGCAGTTCTTC
TRBV11-2	once	TRBJ2-1	TRBD2	CASRPGGSGTSDEQFF	TGTGCCAGCAGACCCGGGGGTAGCGGGACCTCGGATGAGCAGTTCTTC